The 9 T cell receptor beta chains listed next were all sequenced from one sample in a study of blood T cell repertoires in COVID-19. Some clones are missing from TCRdb's copy, which holds only in-frame ones; the method was immunoSEQ multiplex PCR. Altogether over 200,000 clones are present, 85% to 90% being singletons, with the ten largest covering roughly a sixth. The sample comprised PBMCs or T cells enriched from blood (not recorded which). The receptors were gathered from a man between 18 and 29 years old who had recovered from COVID-19.

This sequence joins TRBV14 and TRBJ1-6; no clear D gene. The CDR3 spans 14 residues. The V gene's germline CDR1 is SGHDN and CDR2 FVKESK. The V end lost 6 bases, the J end lost 3 bases, and 9 bases lay between the germline ends. CDR3 bases: TGTGCCAGCAGAGACCAGGTCTATAATTCACCCCTCCACTTT. This encodes CASRDQVYNSPLHF.

The genes are TRBV5-5 and TRBJ2-4; 9 bases agree with TRBD1. With V trimmed by 0 bases and J by 9 bases, 10 bases remained unmatched. CDR3 length: 16 amino acids. Per the germline V gene, CDR1 is SGHKS and CDR2 is YYEKEE (reference sequence). The CDR3 spells CASSLGGQTGGTIQYF. The CDR3 DNA reads TGTGCCAGCAGCTTGGGGGGCCAAACAGGGGGCACCATTCAGTACTTC.

The J gene is TRBJ2-2, the V gene TRBV7-6; 10 bases are shared with TRBD2. This CDR3 region has 16 residues. Germline lookup yields CDR1 SGHVS and CDR2 FNYEAQ. Trimming took 5 bases from V and 6 from J; bases not matched to a gene: 9. The CDR3 sequence: CASSVPSGSLAGELFF. The CDR3 region has the DNA TGTGCCAGCAGCGTACCTAGCGGGAGTCTTGCCGGGGAGCTGTTTTTT.

This clone was seen repeatedly, ten times or more. The chain employs TRBV7-9 and TRBJ2-2; D is perhaps TRBD2 (5 bases). The CDR3 is 15 residues long. V was pared by 1 base and J by 3 bases, with 9 bases between. CDR1 is SEHNR, CDR2 FQNEAQ, per germline (reference sequence). The CDR3 reads CASSLVSGYTGELFF. The CDR3 DNA sequence: TGTGCCAGCAGCTTAGTTTCGGGGTACACCGGGGAGCTGTTTTTT.

The rearrangement links TRBV5-6 to TRBJ2-7; TRBD2 might be the D (5 bases). V lost 1 base to trimming and J lost 2 bases, with 10 bases between them. This CDR3 has 14 amino acids. Germline V lookup: CDR1 SGHDT, CDR2 YYEEEE. The CDR3 here is CASSLRGITYEQYF. The CDR3 DNA is TGTGCCAGCAGCTTGCGGGGTATTACCTACGAGCAGTACTTC.

This chain joins TRBV5-4 and TRBJ1-4; unclear D gene. V was clipped by 3 bases and J by 6 bases, with 12 bases between them. The CDR3 runs to 14 residues. The germline gives CDR1 SGHNT, CDR2 YYREEE (reference sequence). CDR3 nucleotide sequence: TGTGCCAGCAGCTCCTCTCAGGTGGATGAAAAACTGTTTTTT. Translated, it gives CASSSSQVDEKLFF. Together with reference TRBV5-4 and TRBJ1-4, the CDR3 gives the full variable domain: ETGVTQSPTHLIKTRGQQVTLRCSSQSGHNTVSWYQQALGQGPQFIFQYYREEENGRGNFPPRFSGLQFPNYSSELNVNALELDDSALYLCASSSSQVDEKLFFGSGTQLSVL.

About this clone: Other DNA sequences in this specimen translate into the identical CDR3. The rearrangement joins TRBV11-2 to TRBJ2-5; 7 nucleotides agree with TRBD2. The germline V gene encodes CDR1 SGHAT and CDR2 FQNNGV. Trimming removed 3 bases from V and 3 bases from J; junction bases left unmatched: 1. The CDR3 length is 13 residues. CDR3 sequence reads: CASSLGGEETQYF. The CDR3, as DNA: TGTGCCAGCAGCTTGGGGGGGGAAGAGACCCAGTACTTC.

This clone was picked up one time. The rearrangement joins TRBV4-1 to TRBJ1-5, with a weak D call TRBD1 (6 bases). Trimming removed 0 bases from V and 2 bases from J, with 8 bases in between. The CDR3 runs 15 residues. Germline V CDR1 and CDR2: MGHRA, YSYEKL. In nucleotides, the CDR3 is TGCGCCAGCAGCCAAGACCCAGGGGGCAATCAGCCCCAGCATTTT. Encoded protein: CASSQDPGGNQPQHF.

This clone turned up a few times. The rearrangement joins TRBV12-3 or TRBV12-4 to TRBJ1-2; D remains unclear. V lost 4 bases, J lost 0 bases, and 6 bases lay in between. The CDR3 length is 13 residues. The CDR3 DNA sequence: TGTGCCAGCAGTTCAGAGGCTAACTATGGCTACACCTTC. Protein: CASSSEANYGYTF.